The following is a T cell receptor beta chain sequence with its context. The record originates from a study of blood T cell repertoires in COVID-19. At the level of the study: The United States, Italy and Spain supplied acute and convalescent COVID-19 samples. PBMCs, B-cell-depleted T cells, or T cells were the source of the cDNA or gDNA that made up the material.

As processed by the authors: Amplification of reference gene primers provided the estimated nucleated cell counts. Assay: immunoSEQ multiplex PCR; the TCRdb copy retains only in-frame clones and omits some. V, J and clone size were drawn from that table, and D and trimming were deduced from the DNA. In the table there are about 87,000 clones, 75% of which are singletons. The CDR3 has 13 amino acids. The germline V and J ends were trimmed by 3 bases and 1 base, with 7 bases remaining between them. Germline assignment: CDR1 LNHDA and CDR2 SQIVND (reference sequence). The TCR comes from a woman aged 45-60 years with acute or convalescent COVID-19. The sequenced material came from peripheral blood. The genes are TRBV19 and TRBJ2-7; a possible D gene is TRBD1 (5 bases). The CDR3 DNA is TGTGCCAGTAGTATCAGACAGTCCTACGAGCAGTACTTC. This translates into CASSIRQSYEQYF.